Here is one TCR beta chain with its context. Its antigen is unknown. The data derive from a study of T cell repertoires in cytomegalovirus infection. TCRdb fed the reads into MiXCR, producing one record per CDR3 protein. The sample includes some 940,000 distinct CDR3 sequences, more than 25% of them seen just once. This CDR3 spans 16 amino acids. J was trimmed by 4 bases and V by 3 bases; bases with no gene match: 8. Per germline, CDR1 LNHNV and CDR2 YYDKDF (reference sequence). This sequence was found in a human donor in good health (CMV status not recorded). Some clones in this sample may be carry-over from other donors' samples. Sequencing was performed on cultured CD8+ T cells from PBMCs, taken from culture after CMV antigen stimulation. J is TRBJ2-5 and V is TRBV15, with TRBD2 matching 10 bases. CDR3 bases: TGTGCCACCAGCAGCCCTGATAGCGGGGGGTTAGAGACCCAGTACTTC. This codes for CATSSPDSGGLETQYF.